Below, 18 T cell receptor beta chains from the same sample are listed, as sequenced in a study of T cells expressing NK-cell markers. Using the 5' RACE reads, TCRdb records one entry per CDR3 protein without DNA. Its table lists about 390,000 distinct CDR3 sequences. What was sequenced was blood T cells: a sorted CD56 or NKG2C T cell subset, CD4+ or CD8+ T cells, or bulk PBMC T cells (not recorded which). All receptors derive from a woman between 45 and 65 years old in good health.

This rearrangement joins TRBV24-1 to TRBJ2-1; as DNA is missing, the TRBD1 call by TCRdb cannot be tested. The CDR3 length is 13 residues. The V gene's germline CDR1 is KGHDR and CDR2 SFDVKD. CDR3 amino acids: CATSATGWDEQFF.

The V gene is TRBV11-2, the J gene TRBJ1-3; TCRdb lists TRBD1, though no DNA is available to test this call. The CDR3 runs 16 residues. Germline V gene lookup returns CDR1 SGHAT and CDR2 FQNNGV. This chain's CDR3 is CASRRGQVRPGNTIYF.

The chain recombines TRBV6-5 with TRBJ2-2; TCRdb's D gene call, TRBD2, goes unchecked for lack of DNA. The CDR3 runs 17 residues. CDR1 is MNHEY, CDR2 SVGAGI, per germline. The CDR3 is CASSRPSREYRGGELFF.

The V and J genes are TRBV6-1 and TRBJ2-3; lacking DNA, the TRBD1 call made by TCRdb goes unchecked. Germline lookup yields CDR1 MNHNS and CDR2 SASEGT. The CDR3 has 13 amino acids. CDR3 in amino acids: CASVRGRTDTQYF.

This chain connects TRBV3-1 to TRBJ2-7. This CDR3 has 12 amino acids. Looked up from germline, CDR1 is LGHDT and CDR2 is YNNKEL (reference sequence). The CDR3 protein is CASSQARYEQYF.

J is TRBJ2-2 and V is TRBV30; TCRdb picks TRBD2, but there is no DNA to check that call. The length of the CDR3 is 16 residues. Germline CDR1 is GTSNPN and CDR2 is SVGIG (reference sequence). The CDR3 loop reads CAWTFERLLATGELFF. The full variable domain, in which reference TRBV30 and TRBJ2-2 provide the parts outside the CDR3, is SQTIHQWPATLVQPVGSPLSLECTVEGTSNPNLYWYRQAAGRGLQLLFYSVGIGQISSEVPQNLSASRPQDRQFILSSKKLLLSDSGFYLCAWTFERLLATGELFFGEGSRLTVL.

The V and J genes are TRBV5-1 and TRBJ1-5; the TCRdb call, TRBD1, lacks DNA for checking. The CDR3 is 15 amino acids. Looked up from germline, CDR1 is SGHRS and CDR2 is YFSETQ. The CDR3: CASSLGWGGAQPQHF.

CDR3 region: CASSLGTTGDSGNTIYF. This chain connects TRBV5-1 to TRBJ1-3; the D gene TCRdb calls, TRBD1, cannot be checked with no DNA. CDR3 length equals 17 residues. Germline lookup yields CDR1 SGHRS and CDR2 YFSETQ. Using reference TRBV5-1 and TRBJ1-3 for the parts outside the CDR3, the full variable domain is KAGVTQTPRYLIKTRGQQVTLSCSPISGHRSVSWYQQTPGQGLQFLFEYFSETQRNKGNFPGRFSGRQFSNSRSEMNVSTLELGDSALYLCASSLGTTGDSGNTIYFGEGSWLTVV.

The rearrangement uses TRBV18 and TRBJ2-2; with no DNA, the TCRdb D assignment of TRBD1 cannot be verified. Germline CDR1 and CDR2: KGHSH and LQKENI. The CDR3 has 17 amino acids. The CDR3 protein is CASSPPTWGRDTGELFF.

The rearrangement links TRBV12-3 or TRBV12-4 to TRBJ2-7; without DNA, the TCRdb call of TRBD1 cannot be checked. The CDR3 has 16 residues. The CDR3 reads CASSSIGGQGLYEQYF.

The chain employs TRBV2 and TRBJ2-3; TCRdb designates TRBD2, a call that cannot be tested without DNA. The CDR3 has 17 residues. The germline CDR1 and CDR2 sequences are SNHLY and FYNNEI. CDR3 sequence: CASIIGLAGVSSDTQYF.

The V call is TRBV12-3 or TRBV12-4, the J call TRBJ2-5; the TCRdb call, TRBD1, lacks DNA for checking. This CDR3 is built from 14 residues. CDR3 loop: CASRGDRFQETQYF.

The J gene is TRBJ2-1, the V gene TRBV20-1; TCRdb indicates TRBD2, and absent DNA this call remains unverified. This CDR3 has 14 residues. Per the germline V gene, CDR1 is DFQATT and CDR2 is SNEGSKA (reference sequence). CDR3 sequence: CSGSSGSTYNEQFF.

The chain uses TRBV3-1 and TRBJ1-1; the D call of TRBD1 rests on TCRdb alone, since no DNA is present to check it. Germline-derived CDR1 and CDR2 are LGHDT and YNNKEL (reference sequence). This CDR3 contains 17 residues. CDR3 amino acids: CASSQDRTGRINTEAFF.

This rearrangement joins TRBV25-1 to TRBJ1-1. The CDR3 runs 14 residues. The germline V gene encodes CDR1 MGHDK and CDR2 SYGVNS. CDR3 protein: CASSVGGRRREAFF.

V usage is TRBV2 and J usage is TRBJ2-7. This CDR3 comprises 12 residues. Looked up from germline, CDR1 is SNHLY and CDR2 is FYNNEI. The CDR3 spells CASSERDPEQYF.

The rearrangement joins TRBV6-1 to TRBJ2-1; TCRdb indicates TRBD2, and absent DNA this call remains unverified. The CDR3 totals 15 residues. Germline-derived CDR1 and CDR2 are MNHNS and SASEGT. CDR3 sequence reads: CASILGGGGVFEQFF.

The rearrangement joins TRBV9 to TRBJ2-1; TCRdb designates TRBD1, a call that cannot be tested without DNA. Looked up from germline, CDR1 is SGDLS and CDR2 is YYNGEE. The CDR3 sequence is 13 residues long. CDR3 amino acids: CASSVGWAAEQFF.